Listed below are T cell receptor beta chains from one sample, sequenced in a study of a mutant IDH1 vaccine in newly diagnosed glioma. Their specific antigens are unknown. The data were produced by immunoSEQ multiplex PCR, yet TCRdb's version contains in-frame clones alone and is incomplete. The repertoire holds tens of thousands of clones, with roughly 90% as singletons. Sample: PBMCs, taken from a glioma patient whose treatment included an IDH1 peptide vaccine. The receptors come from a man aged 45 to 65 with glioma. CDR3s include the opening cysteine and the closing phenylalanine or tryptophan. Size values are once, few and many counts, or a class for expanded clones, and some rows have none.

CDR3aa: CASMTGGYYEQYF; j_gene: TRBJ2-7; v_gene: TRBV6-1; abundance: NA; len: 13
CDR3aa: CAWSDVDQPQHF; j_gene: TRBJ1-5; v_gene: TRBV30; abundance: NA; len: 12
CDR3aa: CAWSPPGLAAETQYF; j_gene: TRBJ2-5; v_gene: TRBV30; abundance: few; len: 15
CDR3aa: CASSQGLFGNTGELFF; j_gene: TRBJ2-2; v_gene: TRBV4-3; abundance: NA; len: 16
CDR3aa: CASSEAEDGFQHF; j_gene: TRBJ1-5; v_gene: TRBV2; abundance: NA; len: 13
CDR3aa: CTSSQGGLAGGPSQYF; j_gene: TRBJ2-5; v_gene: TRBV1; abundance: NA; len: 16
CDR3aa: CASSVGLSDSPLHF; j_gene: TRBJ1-6; v_gene: TRBV13; abundance: NA; len: 14
CDR3aa: CAISGGEQPQHF; j_gene: TRBJ1-5; v_gene: TRBV10-3; abundance: NA; len: 12
CDR3aa: CASKLAEFQETQYF; j_gene: TRBJ2-5; v_gene: TRBV2; abundance: NA; len: 14
CDR3aa: CSAYTSGAQYF; j_gene: TRBJ2-5; v_gene: TRBV20-1; abundance: NA; len: 11
CDR3aa: CASSLAFLGGAFF; j_gene: TRBJ1-1; v_gene: TRBV7-8; abundance: NA; len: 13
CDR3aa: CASSFSGDEQYF; j_gene: TRBJ2-7; v_gene: TRBV27; abundance: few; len: 12
CDR3aa: CASRATNAEAFF; j_gene: TRBJ1-1; v_gene: TRBV2; abundance: NA; len: 12